The clone carrying this T cell receptor (beta chain) was seen repeatedly, ten times or more. Its matching antigen is unknown. The read terminates 3 residues before the CDR3 end, so the remaining end is supplied by the germline J gene. This specimen belongs to a study of T cell clonality in common variable immunodeficiency. Study-level results: Fewer TCRbeta clones were shared among CVID subjects than controls.

The CDR3 runs to 16 residues. Trimming took 0 bases from V and 0 from J, leaving 11 bases between them. Germline V gene data show CDR1 as SGHTA and CDR2 as FQGNSA. Clones were read by immunoSEQ multiplex PCR, and TCRdb kept only the in-frame ones, dropping some. The sample yields about 52,000 clones, without any singletons. Sequencing input: peripheral blood mononuclear cells. The chain recombines TRBV7-2 with TRBJ1-1; D ambiguous. This receptor was taken from a person aged 18 to 75 in good health. The CDR3 DNA, read in part, is TGTGCCAGCAGCTTAGCAGGCACCGAATTGAACACTGAA. Its protein is CASSLAGTELNTE. The full CDR3 reads CASSLAGTELNTEAFF.